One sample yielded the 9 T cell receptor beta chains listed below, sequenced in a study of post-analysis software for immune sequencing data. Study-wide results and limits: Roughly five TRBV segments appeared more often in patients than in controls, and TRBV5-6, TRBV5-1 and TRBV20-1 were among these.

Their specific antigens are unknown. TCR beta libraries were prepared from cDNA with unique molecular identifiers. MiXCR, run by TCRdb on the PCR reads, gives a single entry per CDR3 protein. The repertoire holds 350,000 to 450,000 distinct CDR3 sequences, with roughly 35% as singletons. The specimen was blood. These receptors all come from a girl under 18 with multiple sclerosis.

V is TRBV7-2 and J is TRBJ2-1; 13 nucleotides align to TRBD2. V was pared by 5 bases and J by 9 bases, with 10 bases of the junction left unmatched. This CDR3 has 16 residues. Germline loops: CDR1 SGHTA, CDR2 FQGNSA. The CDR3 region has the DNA TGTGCCAGCAGCACCCGGACTAGCGGGGGAACTGGTGAGCAGTTCTTC. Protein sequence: CASSTRTSGGTGEQFF.

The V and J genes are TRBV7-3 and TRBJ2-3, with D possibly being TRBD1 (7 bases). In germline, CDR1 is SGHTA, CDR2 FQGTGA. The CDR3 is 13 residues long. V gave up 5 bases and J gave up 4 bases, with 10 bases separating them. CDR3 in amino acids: CASSAGQPDTQYF. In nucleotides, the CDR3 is TGTGCCAGCAGCGCGGGACAGCCAGATACGCAGTATTTT.

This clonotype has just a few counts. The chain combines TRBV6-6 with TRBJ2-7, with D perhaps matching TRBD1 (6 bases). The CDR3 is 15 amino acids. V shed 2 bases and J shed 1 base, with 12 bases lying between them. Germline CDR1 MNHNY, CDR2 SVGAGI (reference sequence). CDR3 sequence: CASSYAGQRSYEQYF. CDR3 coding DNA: TGTGCCAGCAGTTACGCAGGACAGCGATCCTACGAGCAGTACTTC.

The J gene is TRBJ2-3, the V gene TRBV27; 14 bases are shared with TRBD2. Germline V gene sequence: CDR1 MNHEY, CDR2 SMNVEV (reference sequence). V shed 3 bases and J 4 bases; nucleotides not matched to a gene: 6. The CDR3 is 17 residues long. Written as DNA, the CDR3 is TGTGCCAGCAGTTTCCCGGGACTAGCGGGGGAGCCAGATACGCAGTATTTT. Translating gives CASSFPGLAGEPDTQYF.

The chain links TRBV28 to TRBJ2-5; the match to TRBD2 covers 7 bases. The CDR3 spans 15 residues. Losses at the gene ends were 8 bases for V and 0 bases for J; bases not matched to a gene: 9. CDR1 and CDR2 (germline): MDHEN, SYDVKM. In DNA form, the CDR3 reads TGTGCCAGCCCCCTCCGGGACTACAACCAAGAGACCCAGTACTTC. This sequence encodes CASPLRDYNQETQYF.

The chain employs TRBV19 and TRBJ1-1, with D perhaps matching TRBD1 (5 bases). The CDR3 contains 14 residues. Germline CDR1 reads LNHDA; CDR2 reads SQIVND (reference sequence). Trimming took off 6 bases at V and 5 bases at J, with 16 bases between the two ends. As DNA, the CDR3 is TGTGCCAGTAGACCGAATGGGGACGGGACTGAAGCTTTCTTT. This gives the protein CASRPNGDGTEAFF. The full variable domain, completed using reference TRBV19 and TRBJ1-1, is DGGITQSPKYLFRKEGQNVTLSCEQNLNHDAMYWYRQDPGQGLRLIYYSQIVNDFQKGDIAEGYSVSREKKESFPLTVTSAQKNPTAFYLCASRPNGDGTEAFFGQGTRLTVV.

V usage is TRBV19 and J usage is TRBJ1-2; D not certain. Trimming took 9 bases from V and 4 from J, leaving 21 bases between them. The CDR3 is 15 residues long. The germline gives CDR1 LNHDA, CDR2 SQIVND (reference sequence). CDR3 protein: CASTSGRPGSYGYTF. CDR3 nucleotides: TGTGCCAGCACTAGCGGGAGACCCGGGAGCTATGGCTACACCTTC.

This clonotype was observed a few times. The CDR3 DNA sequence: TGTGCCAGCAGCCTCGTCCGGCAGGGAGAGACCCAGTACTTC. Amino acid sequence: CASSLVRQGETQYF. This chain joins TRBV7-9 and TRBJ2-5; a possible D gene is TRBD1 (5 bases). V was clipped by 5 bases and J by 4 bases, with 14 bases between them. The CDR3 is 14 amino acids. Germline V gene data show CDR1 as SEHNR and CDR2 as FQNEAQ (reference sequence).

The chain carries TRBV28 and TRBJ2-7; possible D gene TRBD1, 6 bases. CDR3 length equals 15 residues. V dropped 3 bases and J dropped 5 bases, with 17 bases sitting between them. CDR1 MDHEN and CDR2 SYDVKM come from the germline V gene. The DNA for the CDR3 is TGTGCCAGCAGTTTTGGAACAGGGCTCAGCGACGAGCAGTACTTC. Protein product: CASSFGTGLSDEQYF. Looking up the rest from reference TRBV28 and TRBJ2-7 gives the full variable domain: DVKVTQSSRYLVKRTGEKVFLECVQDMDHENMFWYRQDPGLGLRLIYFSYDVKMKEKGDIPEGYSVSREKKERFSLILESASTNQTSMYLCASSFGTGLSDEQYFGPGTRLTVT.